The 7 T cell receptor beta chains below all came from one sample that was sequenced in a study of T cells in Graves' hyperthyroidism and ophthalmopathy. Amplified TCR beta CDR3 regions came from RNA transcripts. RT-PCR in the first round (using the HTBI primer set) targeted the TCR CDR3. Each CDR3 protein is one row after TCRdb ran MiXCR on the multiplex PCR reads. The sample lists about 290,000 distinct CDR3 sequences; approximately 18% were seen once. The sequencing input was blood. The receptors derive from a man in his fifties with Graves' ophthalmopathy.

The chain combines TRBV20-1 with TRBJ2-4; D perhaps matches TRBD1 (6 bases). The CDR3 is 15 residues long. The germline V and J ends were trimmed by 2 bases and 2 bases, with 13 bases remaining between them. Looked up from germline, CDR1 is DFQATT and CDR2 is SNEGSKA (reference sequence). CDR3 sequence reads: CSARTPTGSKNIQYF. In DNA form, the CDR3 reads TGCAGTGCTAGAACCCCGACAGGATCCAAAAACATTCAGTACTTC.

With respect to this clonotype: An end of the junction does not agree with germline; a read error may underlie this. This chain links TRBV7-2 with TRBJ2-5, with 7 bases matching TRBD2. Per the germline V gene, CDR1 is SGHTA and CDR2 is FQGNSA. The CDR3 covers 16 residues. CDR3 coding DNA: TGTGCCAGCAGCTTAGGGGGCGGGAGCAGGAGTGAGACCCAGTGCTTC. It yields the protein CASSLGGGSRSETQCF.

This clonotype was seen more than once but under ten times. This chain uses TRBV30 with TRBJ2-7; D uncertain. Per the germline V gene, CDR1 is GTSNPN and CDR2 is SVGIG (reference sequence). The CDR3 extends over 14 amino acids. V gave up 1 base and J gave up 1 base, with 11 bases separating them. The CDR3 coding sequence is TGTGCCTGGAGTGAACAGATTCTGTCCTACGAGCAGTACTTC. Translation: CAWSEQILSYEQYF.

This clonotype was observed at least ten times. The chain has TRBV18 and TRBJ2-7, with 10 bases fitting TRBD2. The CDR3 totals 16 residues. Germline V lookup: CDR1 KGHSH, CDR2 LQKENI. Trimming cost V 6 bases and J 3 bases; bases outside gene matches: 11. The CDR3 coding sequence is TGTGCCAGCTCCCGAGAGGCTAGCGGGAGTGTCTACGAGCAGTACTTC. Its protein product is CASSREASGSVYEQYF. The full variable domain, rest sourced from reference TRBV18 and TRBJ2-7, is NAGVMQNPRHLVRRRGQEARLRCSPMKGHSHVYWYRQLPEEGLKFMVYLQKENIIDESGMPKERFSAEFPKEGPSILRIQQVVRGDSAAYFCASSREASGSVYEQYFGPGTRLTVT.

The genes are TRBV6-1 and TRBJ2-2; D unclear. The CDR3 length is 14 residues. In germline, CDR1 is MNHNS, CDR2 SASEGT. Trimming stripped 6 bases from V and 7 bases from J, with 15 bases between. For the CDR3, the DNA is TGTGCCAGCAGAGAGGCCAGCTGGGTCGGGGAGCTGTTTTTT. This gives the protein CASREASWVGELFF.

The chain carries TRBV28 and TRBJ2-3; 7 bases line up with TRBD2. The CDR3 has 16 residues. Germline V gene sequence: CDR1 MDHEN, CDR2 SYDVKM. Losses at the gene ends were 2 bases for V and 0 bases for J; bases not matched to a gene: 5. The CDR3 spells CASSLMGGWSTDTQYF. CDR3 DNA sequence: TGTGCCAGCAGTTTAATGGGAGGGTGGAGCACAGATACGCAGTATTTT. Supplemented by reference TRBV28 and TRBJ2-3, the full variable domain reads DVKVTQSSRYLVKRTGEKVFLECVQDMDHENMFWYRQDPGLGLRLIYFSYDVKMKEKGDIPEGYSVSREKKERFSLILESASTNQTSMYLCASSLMGGWSTDTQYFGPGTRLTVL.

This clonotype came up many times. The J gene is TRBJ2-7, the V gene TRBV30; D possibly corresponds to TRBD2 (5 bases). CDR1 and CDR2 from the germline V gene are GTSNPN and SVGIG (reference sequence). V shed 0 bases and J shed 0 bases, with 9 bases lying between them. There are 14 residues in the CDR3. The CDR3 DNA reads TGTGCCTGGAGTGTACGGGGTAGCTCCTACGAGCAGTACTTC. Protein sequence: CAWSVRGSSYEQYF. Drawing the rest from reference TRBV30 and TRBJ2-7, the complete variable domain is SQTIHQWPATLVQPVGSPLSLECTVEGTSNPNLYWYRQAAGRGLQLLFYSVGIGQISSEVPQNLSASRPQDRQFILSSKKLLLSDSGFYLCAWSVRGSSYEQYFGPGTRLTVT.